This T cell receptor (beta chain) was profiled in a study of T cells after yellow fever vaccination. The study made its TCR cDNA through 5'RACE template switching. That step introduced a universal primer site along with UMIs. TCRdb redid the calling of the 5' RACE reads with MiXCR, one entry per CDR3 protein. The repertoire holds a few hundred thousand distinct CDR3 sequences, with 12% as singletons. Per the germline V gene, CDR1 is SEHNR and CDR2 is FQNEAQ (reference sequence). With 1 base clipped from V and 4 bases from J, the junction kept 6 bases outside the gene matches. This CDR3 contains 15 residues.

This chain connects TRBV7-9 to TRBJ1-1, with 7 bases matching TRBD1. The sequence was obtained from a man younger than 30 who received the YFV17D yellow fever vaccine. The material sequenced was CD4+ T cells sorted from PBMCs, taken 15 days after the yellow fever booster vaccination. DNA for the CDR3: TGTGCCAGCAGCTTAGGAGTCAGGGGGATCACTGAAGCTTTCTTT. Residues: CASSLGVRGITEAFF.